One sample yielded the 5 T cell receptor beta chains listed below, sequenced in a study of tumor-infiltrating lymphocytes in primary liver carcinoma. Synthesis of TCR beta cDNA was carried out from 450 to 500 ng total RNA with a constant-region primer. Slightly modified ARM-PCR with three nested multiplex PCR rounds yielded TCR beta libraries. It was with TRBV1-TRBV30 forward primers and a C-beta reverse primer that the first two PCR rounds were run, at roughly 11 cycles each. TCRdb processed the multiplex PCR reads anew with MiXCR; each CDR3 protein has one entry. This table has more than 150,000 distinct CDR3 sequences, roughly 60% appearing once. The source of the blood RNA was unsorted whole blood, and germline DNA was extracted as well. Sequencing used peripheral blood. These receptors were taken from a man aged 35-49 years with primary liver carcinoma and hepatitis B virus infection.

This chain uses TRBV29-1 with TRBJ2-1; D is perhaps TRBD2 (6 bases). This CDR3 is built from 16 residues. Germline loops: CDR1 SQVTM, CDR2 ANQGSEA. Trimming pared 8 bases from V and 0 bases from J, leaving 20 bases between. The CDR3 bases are TGCAGCATTAGTGCCGGGACTCCAAGCTCCTACAATGAGCAGTTCTTC. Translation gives CSISAGTPSSYNEQFF.

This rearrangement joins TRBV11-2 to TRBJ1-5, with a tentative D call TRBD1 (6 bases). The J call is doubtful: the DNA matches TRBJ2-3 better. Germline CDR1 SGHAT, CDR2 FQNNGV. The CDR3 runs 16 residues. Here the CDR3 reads CASSLGPQGSGHPQYF. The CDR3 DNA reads TGTGCCAGCAGCTTAGGTCCACAGGGTTCAGGTCATCCCCAGTATTTT.

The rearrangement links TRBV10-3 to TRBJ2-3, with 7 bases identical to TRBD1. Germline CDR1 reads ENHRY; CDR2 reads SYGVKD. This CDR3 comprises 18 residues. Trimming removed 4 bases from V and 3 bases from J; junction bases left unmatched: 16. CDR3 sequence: CAISGEDVPQGVTDTQYF. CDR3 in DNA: TGTGCCATCAGTGGCGAGGACGTTCCCCAGGGGGTAACAGATACGCAGTATTTT.

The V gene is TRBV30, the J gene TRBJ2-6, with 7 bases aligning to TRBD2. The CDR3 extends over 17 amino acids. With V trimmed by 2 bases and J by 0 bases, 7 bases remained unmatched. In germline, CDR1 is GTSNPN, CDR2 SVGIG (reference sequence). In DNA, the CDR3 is TGTGCCTGGAGTTCTCTAGCGGAGCTCTCTGGGGCCAACGTCCTGACTTTC. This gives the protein CAWSSLAELSGANVLTF.

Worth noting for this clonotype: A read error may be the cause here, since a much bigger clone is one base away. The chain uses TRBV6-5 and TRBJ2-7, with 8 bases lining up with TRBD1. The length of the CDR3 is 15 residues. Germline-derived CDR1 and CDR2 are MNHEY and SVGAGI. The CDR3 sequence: CASRPARDRHYEQCF. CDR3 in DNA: TGTGCCAGCAGGCCCGCACGGGACAGGCACTACGAGCAGTGCTTC.